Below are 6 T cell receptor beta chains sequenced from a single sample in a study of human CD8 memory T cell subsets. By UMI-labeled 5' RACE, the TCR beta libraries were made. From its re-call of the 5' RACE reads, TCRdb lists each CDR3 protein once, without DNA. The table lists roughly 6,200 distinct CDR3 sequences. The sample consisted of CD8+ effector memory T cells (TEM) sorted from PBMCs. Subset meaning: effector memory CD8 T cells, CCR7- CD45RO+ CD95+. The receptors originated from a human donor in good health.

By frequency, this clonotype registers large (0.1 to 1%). CDR3 sequence reads: CASSPGPRIHTGELFF. This sequence joins TRBV11-2 and TRBJ2-2; TCRdb designates TRBD1, a call that cannot be tested without DNA. CDR3 size: 16 residues. The germline V gene has CDR1 SGHAT and CDR2 FQNNGV.

CDR3 sequence: CASSLGGSGSPDTQYF. V is TRBV5-4 and J is TRBJ2-3; TCRdb's D call, TRBD2, is unchecked because there is no DNA. CDR1 is SGHNT and CDR2 is YYREEE in the germline V gene (reference sequence). CDR3 size: 16 residues.

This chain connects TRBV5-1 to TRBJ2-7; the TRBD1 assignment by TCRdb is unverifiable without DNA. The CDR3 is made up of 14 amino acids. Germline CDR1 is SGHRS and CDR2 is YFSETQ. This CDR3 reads CASSLTQGPYEQYF.

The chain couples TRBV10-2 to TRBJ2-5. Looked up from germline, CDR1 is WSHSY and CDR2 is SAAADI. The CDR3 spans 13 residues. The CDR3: CASSGLEQETQYF.

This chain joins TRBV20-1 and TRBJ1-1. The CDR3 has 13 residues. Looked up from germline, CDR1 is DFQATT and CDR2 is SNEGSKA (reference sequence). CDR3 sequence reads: CSAREAGNTEAFF.

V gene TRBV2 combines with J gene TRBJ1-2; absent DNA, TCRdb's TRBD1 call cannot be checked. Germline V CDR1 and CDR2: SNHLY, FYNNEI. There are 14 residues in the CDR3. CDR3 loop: CASSATPQVTGYTF.